The rows below give T cell receptor beta chains drawn from one sample of a study of graft-versus-host responses after intestinal transplantation. Sequencing was performed with immunoSEQ multiplex PCR; in TCRdb, only in-frame clones are kept and a portion is missing. The sample lists around 7,700 clones, over 95% occurring once. The sequencing used PBMCs, collected 23 days after intestinal transplant. Receptors originate from a human patient who received an intestinal transplant, so some T cells may come from the graft donor. CDR3s include the opening cysteine and the closing phenylalanine or tryptophan. Fields, in order: V gene, J gene, clone size, D gene, CDR3 DNA, CDR3 protein. The D gene is left open where the match is weak. Size tells how often a clone was seen (once, few, many) or the class of an expanded clone, and some rows leave it out.

V: TRBV30; J: TRBJ2-7; size: NA; D: NA; DNA: TGTGCCTGGAGTTGGGCACTGGAGGTAGAGCAGTACTTC; CDR3: CAWSWALEVEQYF
V: TRBV4-1; J: TRBJ1-5; size: NA; D: TRBD1; DNA: TGCGCCAGCAGCCTCGGGACAGCGGATCAGCCCCAGCATTTT; CDR3: CASSLGTADQPQHF
V: TRBV5-6; J: TRBJ1-1; size: once; D: NA; DNA: TGTGCCAGCAGCTTGGGGTCGAACACTGAAGCTTTCTTT; CDR3: CASSLGSNTEAFF
V: TRBV4-1; J: TRBJ2-7; size: NA; D: TRBD2; DNA: TGCGCCAGCAGCCAAGTAGACCATAGGCTAGCGGGAGGGGACGAGCAGTACTTC; CDR3: CASSQVDHRLAGGDEQYF
V: TRBV7-9; J: TRBJ2-7; size: NA; D: NA; DNA: TGTGCCAGCAGGACCCTGTCAGGCGAGCAGTACTTC; CDR3: CASRTLSGEQYF
V: TRBV9; J: TRBJ2-1; size: NA; D: NA; DNA: TGTGCCAGCAGCGAAAGGTCTTACGGGATCACCCCTGAGCAGTTCTTC; CDR3: CASSERSYGITPEQFF
V: TRBV27; J: TRBJ1-1; size: NA; D: NA; DNA: TGTGCCAGCAGTTTGACGGCGAACACTGAAGCTTTCTTT; CDR3: CASSLTANTEAFF
V: TRBV7-7; J: TRBJ2-7; size: NA; D: TRBD1; DNA: TGTGCTAGCAGCGAGGGACAGGCTTACGAGCAGTACTTC; CDR3: CASSEGQAYEQYF
V: TRBV2; J: TRBJ2-1; size: NA; D: TRBD2; DNA: TGTGCCAGCACCGTCCCCCGGGCGGGAGGGTACAATGAGCAGTTCTTC; CDR3: CASTVPRAGGYNEQFF
V: TRBV28; J: TRBJ1-5; size: NA; D: NA; DNA: TGTGCCAGCAGCGGGGGGAGCGTTTTCAGGATGACCCATCAGCCCCAGCATTTT; CDR3: CASSGGSVFRMTHQPQHF
V: TRBV5-6; J: TRBJ2-7; size: once; D: NA; DNA: TGTGCCAGCAGCCTGTCCGGGAGCCCCTACGAGCAGTACTTC; CDR3: CASSLSGSPYEQYF
V: TRBV5-1; J: TRBJ2-7; size: once; D: TRBD1; DNA: TGCGCCAGCAGCTTTGAGGGGGCCTCCTACGAGCAGTACTTC; CDR3: CASSFEGASYEQYF
V: TRBV4-2; J: TRBJ2-1; size: NA; D: TRBD1; DNA: TGTGCCAGCAGCCAAGGGGGGACAGGCTCCTACAATGAGCAGTTCTTC; CDR3: CASSQGGTGSYNEQFF
V: TRBV15; J: TRBJ1-2; size: NA; D: NA; DNA: TGTGCCACCAGCAGTGTTGTCAGGGGACGTCAAGTAGGCTACACCTTC; CDR3: CATSSVVRGRQVGYTF
V: TRBV5-3; J: TRBJ2-3; size: NA; D: TRBD2; DNA: TGTGCCAGCAGCCTGCGGACTAGCGGGAGGAATACGCAGTATTTT; CDR3: CASSLRTSGRNTQYF
V: TRBV6-1; J: TRBJ1-3; size: NA; D: TRBD1; DNA: TGTGCCAGCAGTGACACGACAGGGGGCGAAGGAAACACCATATATTTT; CDR3: CASSDTTGGEGNTIYF
V: TRBV10-2; J: TRBJ1-2; size: NA; D: NA; DNA: TGCGCCAGCAGTTTAACAGGGAAGAACTATGGCTACACCTTC; CDR3: CASSLTGKNYGYTF
V: TRBV27; J: TRBJ2-7; size: NA; D: TRBD2; DNA: TGTGCCAGCAGTTCCTCTAGCGGGAGGGGGTACGAGCAGTACTTC; CDR3: CASSSSSGRGYEQYF
V: TRBV5-1; J: TRBJ1-5; size: NA; D: NA; DNA: TGCGCCAGCAGCTGGTGGGTCCCGGATCAGCCCCAGCATTTT; CDR3: CASSWWVPDQPQHF
V: TRBV10-3; J: TRBJ2-7; size: NA; D: TRBD2; DNA: TGTGCCACCCTCGGGACTAGCTCCTACGAGCAGTACTTC; CDR3: CATLGTSSYEQYF
V: TRBV4-1; J: TRBJ2-7; size: NA; D: NA; DNA: TGCGCCAGCAGCCAAGGCCGGGGACTCCAATTGGGGGAGCAGTACTTC; CDR3: CASSQGRGLQLGEQYF
V: TRBV10-2; J: TRBJ2-7; size: NA; D: TRBD2; DNA: TGCGCCACCCAAAGCGGGACGATAAACGAGCAGTACTTC; CDR3: CATQSGTINEQYF
V: TRBV9; J: TRBJ1-2; size: NA; D: NA; DNA: TGTGCCAGCAGCGTAGGCCCGAAGGGAGCGGGATCCGATGGCTACACCTTC; CDR3: CASSVGPKGAGSDGYTF
V: TRBV27; J: TRBJ1-2; size: NA; D: TRBD1; DNA: TGTGCCAGCAGTTTATACGCCCTCGGACAGGGTCCCCACTATGGCTACACCTTC; CDR3: CASSLYALGQGPHYGYTF
V: TRBV29-1; J: TRBJ1-2; size: NA; D: NA; DNA: TGCAGCGTTGAAGATCCCCGGGAAGGTGACTATGGCTACACCTTC; CDR3: CSVEDPREGDYGYTF
V: TRBV7-9; J: TRBJ1-2; size: NA; D: NA; DNA: TGTGCCAGCAGCTTAGCTGGGCAGATCTATGGCTACACCTTC; CDR3: CASSLAGQIYGYTF
V: TRBV27; J: TRBJ2-1; size: NA; D: NA; DNA: TGTGCCACCTTACGTGGGGGTAGTGAGCAGTTCTTC; CDR3: CATLRGGSEQFF
V: TRBV28; J: TRBJ1-1; size: NA; D: NA; DNA: TGTGCCAGCAGCAAGTACACCACGAACACTGAAGCTTTCTTT; CDR3: CASSKYTTNTEAFF
V: TRBV5-6; J: TRBJ1-2; size: NA; D: NA; DNA: TGTGCCAGCAGCTTCGGGGTTTCTTCGGGCTATGGCTACACCTTC; CDR3: CASSFGVSSGYGYTF
V: TRBV19; J: TRBJ2-7; size: NA; D: NA; DNA: TGTGCCAGTAGTATAGCCCCCGAGACATCCACCTACGAGCAGTACTTC; CDR3: CASSIAPETSTYEQYF
V: TRBV11-2; J: TRBJ2-7; size: NA; D: TRBD1; DNA: TGTGCCAGCAGTGGGGGACAGGGTCGCGTGTACGAGCAGTACTTC; CDR3: CASSGGQGRVYEQYF
V: TRBV2; J: TRBJ2-3; size: NA; D: NA; DNA: TGTGCCAGCAGGAAAGGCGGCGACGATACGCAGTATTTT; CDR3: CASRKGGDDTQYF
V: TRBV15; J: TRBJ2-3; size: NA; D: TRBD2; DNA: TGTGCCACCAGCAGGGAGCGGGAATTAGATACGCAGTATTTT; CDR3: CATSRERELDTQYF
V: TRBV16; J: TRBJ2-1; size: NA; D: TRBD1; DNA: TGTGCCAGCAGCCCCCCGGTCCAGGGACAGCTTTACAATGAGCAGTTCTTC; CDR3: CASSPPVQGQLYNEQFF
V: TRBV6-6; J: TRBJ1-1; size: NA; D: TRBD1; DNA: TGTGCCAGCAGTCACAGGGGCGAAGCTTTCTTT; CDR3: CASSHRGEAFF
V: TRBV10-2; J: TRBJ2-7; size: NA; D: NA; DNA: TGCGCCAGCAGTGAGGGTGGTGAGCAGTACTTC; CDR3: CASSEGGEQYF
V: TRBV7-9; J: TRBJ2-5; size: once; D: NA; DNA: TGTGCCAGCAAAAGGGGGGGATCAAGCGAGACCCAGTACTTC; CDR3: CASKRGGSSETQYF
V: TRBV10-2; J: TRBJ2-1; size: NA; D: NA; DNA: TGCGCCAGCTCAAGGGGGGGACCCTCCTACAATGAGCAGTTCTTC; CDR3: CASSRGGPSYNEQFF
V: TRBV27; J: TRBJ1-2; size: NA; D: NA; DNA: TGTGCCAGCAGTTTATCGGGACCGACAAGGGGCTATGGCTACACCTTC; CDR3: CASSLSGPTRGYGYTF
V: TRBV19; J: TRBJ2-1; size: NA; D: TRBD2; DNA: TGTGCCACTGCCCTCATAGCGGGAGGATCCAATGAGCAGTTCTTC; CDR3: CATALIAGGSNEQFF
V: TRBV7-9; J: TRBJ1-5; size: NA; D: NA; DNA: TGTGCCAGCAGCTCAGGGGACACTCAATCGGAGCCCCAGCATTTT; CDR3: CASSSGDTQSEPQHF
V: TRBV29-1; J: TRBJ2-2; size: NA; D: NA; DNA: TGCAGCGGCCCCGGGACCCTGAACACCGGGGAGCTGTTTTTT; CDR3: CSGPGTLNTGELFF
V: TRBV5-4; J: TRBJ2-3; size: NA; D: TRBD2; DNA: TGTGCCAGCAGCTCCGAGATAGCGGGGACAGATACGCAGTATTTT; CDR3: CASSSEIAGTDTQYF
V: TRBV21-1; J: TRBJ2-2; size: NA; D: NA; DNA: TGTGCCAGCAGCCCCCGGCGACAGGGCGCCACCGGGGAGCTGTTTTTT; CDR3: CASSPRRQGATGELFF
V: TRBV9; J: TRBJ2-2; size: once; D: NA; DNA: TGTGCCAGCAGTCTTGTATCGAACACCGGGGAGCTGTTTTTT; CDR3: CASSLVSNTGELFF
V: TRBV5-1; J: TRBJ1-5; size: NA; D: TRBD1; DNA: TGCGCCAGCAGCCCGGGGACAGGTTCTTATCAGCCCCAGCATTTT; CDR3: CASSPGTGSYQPQHF
V: TRBV6-1; J: TRBJ1-5; size: NA; D: NA; DNA: TGTGCCAGCACCGCCCACGGACACAATCAGCCCCAGCATTTT; CDR3: CASTAHGHNQPQHF
V: TRBV7-2; J: TRBJ1-2; size: NA; D: NA; DNA: TGTGCCAGCAGCTCTCAGGGCAGAGGGAACTATGGCTACACCTTC; CDR3: CASSSQGRGNYGYTF